The 21 T cell receptor beta chains below come from one sample, sequenced in a study of identical twins. TCRdb re-called the 5' RACE reads through MiXCR, storing one row per CDR3 protein. The profile shows about 490,000 distinct CDR3 sequences, over 12% of them singletons. These data were also reused for a study on yellow fever vaccine responses in identical twins.

Sequenced material: CD4+ T cells sorted from blood. The source is a woman between 18 and 29 years old in good health.

In this sample, this clonotype turned up a few times. The J gene is TRBJ1-5, the V gene TRBV5-1, with 7 bases lining up with TRBD1. Germline loops: CDR1 SGHRS, CDR2 YFSETQ. The V segment lost 2 bases and the J segment 0 bases; nucleotides outside the gene matches: 2. This CDR3 comprises 15 residues. CDR3 sequence (DNA): TGCGCCAGCAGCTTTACAGGGGATAGCAATCAGCCCCAGCATTTT. It codes for CASSFTGDSNQPQHF.

This clonotype was counted a few times. The J gene is TRBJ2-2, the V gene TRBV5-1, with 8 positions matching TRBD1. V was clipped by 4 bases and J by 4 bases; unmatched bases: 6. Germline-derived CDR1 and CDR2 are SGHRS and YFSETQ. The CDR3 length is 15 residues. CDR3 loop: CASSIDRGGTGELFF. In DNA, the CDR3 is TGCGCCAGCAGCATCGACAGGGGCGGCACCGGGGAGCTGTTTTTT.

This clonotype showed up just a few times. This chain joins TRBV7-9 and TRBJ2-5; no reliable D call. Trimming removed 3 bases at V and 2 bases at J, with 13 bases between. Germline loops: CDR1 SEHNR, CDR2 FQNEAQ (reference sequence). The CDR3 sequence is 15 residues long. In DNA form, the CDR3 reads TGTGCCAGCAGCTTTTCCCGGGCCGGGCAAGAGACCCAGTACTTC. Encoded protein: CASSFSRAGQETQYF.

This clonotype appeared a few times. This chain connects TRBV28 to TRBJ1-1; 7 bases match TRBD1. This CDR3 contains 15 residues. Germline V gives CDR1 MDHEN, CDR2 SYDVKM. With 8 bases clipped from V and 4 bases from J, the junction kept 13 bases outside the gene matches. The CDR3 nucleotides read TGTGCCAGCCCTTCACAGGGGACCTTGGGCACTGAAGCTTTCTTT. Its protein is CASPSQGTLGTEAFF. The full variable domain, its missing parts supplied by reference TRBV28 and TRBJ1-1, is DVKVTQSSRYLVKRTGEKVFLECVQDMDHENMFWYRQDPGLGLRLIYFSYDVKMKEKGDIPEGYSVSREKKERFSLILESASTNQTSMYLCASPSQGTLGTEAFFGQGTRLTVV.

In this sample, this clonotype turned up a few times. The CDR3 nucleotides read TGTGCCATCAGCCAGGGTTTAGAGACCCAGTACTTC. It translates to CAISQGLETQYF. The chain couples TRBV10-3 to TRBJ2-5; tentative D call: TRBD1 (5 bases). CDR3 length: 12 residues. Germline CDR1 is ENHRY and CDR2 is SYGVKD. Trimming removed 6 bases at V and 4 bases at J, with 9 bases between.

The V and J genes are TRBV11-2 and TRBJ2-1; TRBD1 agrees at 9 bases. Germline-derived CDR1 and CDR2 are SGHAT and FQNNGV. The CDR3 sequence is 15 residues long. With V trimmed by 5 bases and J by 4 bases, 6 bases remained unmatched. The CDR3 coding sequence is TGTGCCAGCAGCCTACAGGGGGCATGGTACAATGAGCAGTTCTTC. Encoded protein: CASSLQGAWYNEQFF.

The chain has TRBV2 and TRBJ2-7; 9 bases are a match to TRBD1. This CDR3 region has 13 residues. Germline loops: CDR1 SNHLY, CDR2 FYNNEI. After removal of 8 bases from V and 1 base from J, the junction contained 3 bases not matched to a gene. The CDR3 sequence: CASHGTGSYEQYV. DNA for the CDR3: TGTGCCAGCCACGGGACAGGGTCCTACGAGCAGTACGTC.

The chain links TRBV12-3 or TRBV12-4 to TRBJ2-5, with 7 bases lining up with TRBD2. The CDR3 length is 17 residues. V shed 7 bases, J shed 2 bases, and the junction held 16 bases outside the gene matches. The CDR3 loop reads CASTLGVLAVSQETQYF. The CDR3 region has the DNA TGTGCCAGCACTCTGGGGGTCCTAGCGGTATCTCAAGAGACCCAGTACTTC.

This clonotype was counted at least ten times. The chain uses TRBV6-1 and TRBJ1-2; D gene uncertain. The CDR3 covers 13 residues. In germline, CDR1 is MNHNS, CDR2 SASEGT. Trimming shortened V by 6 bases and J by 5 bases, and 13 bases separated the two germline ends. The CDR3 sequence: CASSRGTEYGYTF. CDR3 nucleotides: TGTGCCAGCAGCCGAGGCACTGAGTATGGCTACACCTTC.

This clonotype showed up many times. This chain links TRBV7-2 with TRBJ2-1; the D call may be TRBD1 or TRBD2 (6 bases each). V lost 1 base to trimming and J lost 8 bases, with 15 bases between them. Germline V gives CDR1 SGHTA, CDR2 FQGNSA. CDR3 size: 15 residues. This CDR3 reads CASSLGGGAGDEQFF. CDR3 bases: TGTGCCAGCAGCTTAGGAGGAGGGGCAGGGGATGAGCAGTTCTTC. Full variable domain (missing parts from reference TRBV7-2 and TRBJ2-1): GAGVSQSPSNKVTEKGKDVELRCDPISGHTALYWYRQSLGQGLEFLIYFQGNSAPDKSGLPSDRFSAERTGGSVSTLTIQRTQQEDSAVYLCASSLGGGAGDEQFFGPGTRLTVL.

Many counts were recorded for this clonotype. This chain links TRBV4-1 with TRBJ2-3; perhaps TRBD2 as D (5 bases). Germline V gene sequence: CDR1 MGHRA, CDR2 YSYEKL. This CDR3 is built from 13 residues. The ends were cut back, 4 bases at V and 2 bases at J, with 7 bases in the middle. For the CDR3, the DNA is TGCGCCAGCAGCCCGCGGGCCACAGATACGCAGTATTTT. Translation gives CASSPRATDTQYF.

The chain recombines TRBV12-3 or TRBV12-4 with TRBJ2-7; D gene unclear. V shed 3 bases and J shed 5 bases, with 8 bases lying between them. This CDR3 comprises 12 residues. The CDR3 region is CASSFGFHEQYV. Written as DNA, the CDR3 is TGTGCCAGCAGTTTTGGGTTCCACGAGCAGTACGTC.

The chain's CDR3 is CASSQDLQGHYGYTF. The CDR3 DNA follows: TGTGCCAGCAGCCAAGATTTACAGGGCCACTATGGCTACACCTTC. The chain carries TRBV14 and TRBJ1-2; D possibly corresponds to TRBD1 (6 bases). CDR1 SGHDN and CDR2 FVKESK come from the germline V gene. This CDR3 has 15 amino acids. With 0 bases removed from V and 3 bases from J, the gap between germline ends came to 11 bases.

This clonotype was counted a few times. One end of the junction does not line up with germline, which may come from a read error. This sequence joins TRBV12-3 or TRBV12-4 and TRBJ1-3; tentative D call: TRBD1 (6 bases). The CDR3 contains 14 residues. The CDR3 bases are TGTGCCAGCAGTTTAGGGACAGCGACCGAGGAAAGTCGTTTT. As protein: CASSLGTATEESRF.

The gene calls are TRBV5-1 and TRBJ2-2; 7 nucleotides match TRBD1. V shed 2 bases and J 4 bases; nucleotides not matched to a gene: 5. Germline V gives CDR1 SGHRS, CDR2 YFSETQ. The CDR3 loop spans 15 amino acids. The CDR3 nucleotides are TGCGCCAGCAGCTTCGGACAGGCGGGCACCGGGGAGCTGTTTTTT. Protein: CASSFGQAGTGELFF.

This chain joins TRBV10-3 and TRBJ1-3; 9 bases are a match to TRBD1. Losses at the gene ends were 3 bases for V and 0 bases for J; bases not matched to a gene: 12. This CDR3 spans 19 amino acids. Germline CDR1 ENHRY, CDR2 SYGVKD. Written as DNA, the CDR3 is TGTGCCATCAGTGATCCTAGGACAGGGGCGTTCAGCTCTGGAAACACCATATATTTT. It codes for CAISDPRTGAFSSGNTIYF.

V is TRBV5-1 and J is TRBJ2-4, with D possibly being TRBD2 (5 bases). The germline CDR1 and CDR2 sequences are SGHRS and YFSETQ. This CDR3 is built from 14 residues. V shed 4 bases and J shed 6 bases, with 14 bases lying between them. CDR3 residues: CASSLGEEGNIQYF. The CDR3 DNA follows: TGCGCCAGCAGCCTCGGGGAAGAGGGAAACATTCAGTACTTC.

V is TRBV6-1 and J is TRBJ2-1; 10 nucleotides match TRBD2. The germline V gene has CDR1 MNHNS and CDR2 SASEGT. The CDR3 sequence is 20 residues long. The ends lost 4 bases at V and 5 bases at J; junction bases unmatched: 20. The CDR3 coding sequence is TGTGCCAGCAGTGCAAGTTGGCTAGCGGGAGTCGGGGCTAGGGACAATGAGCAGTTCTTC. Translation gives CASSASWLAGVGARDNEQFF.

This clonotype was detected a few times. This chain joins TRBV2 and TRBJ2-2; D is tentatively TRBD1 or TRBD2 (5 bases each). The length of the CDR3 is 13 residues. CDR1 is SNHLY, CDR2 FYNNEI, per germline. V was shortened by 6 bases and J by 6 bases, with 11 bases between the two germline ends. In DNA, the CDR3 is TGTGCCAGCAGGGTCTCGGGACCCGGGGAGCTGTTTTTT. Protein sequence: CASRVSGPGELFF.

This chain connects TRBV20-1 to TRBJ1-6, with D uncertain. Trimming removed 3 bases at V and 0 bases at J, with 12 bases between. Germline values: CDR1 DFQATT, CDR2 SNEGSKA (reference sequence). This CDR3 region has 16 residues. CDR3 in DNA: TGCAGTGCTAGCCCGGAGGGCAGCTCCTATAATTCACCCCTCCACTTT. The encoded protein is CSASPEGSSYNSPLHF.

This clonotype showed up just a few times. The chain has TRBV14 and TRBJ2-1; 7 bases are shared with TRBD2. V dropped 1 base and J dropped 2; count of bases not matched to a gene: 8. The CDR3 runs 17 residues. Per the germline V gene, CDR1 is SGHDN and CDR2 is FVKESK. The CDR3 DNA follows: TGTGCCAGCAGCCAAGTAAGGTTTGCGGGGGCCTACAATGAGCAGTTCTTC. Its protein product is CASSQVRFAGAYNEQFF. The full variable domain, rest sourced from reference TRBV14 and TRBJ2-1, is EAGVTQFPSHSVIEKGQTVTLRCDPISGHDNLYWYRRVMGKEIKFLLHFVKESKQDESGMPNNRFLAERTGGTYSTLKVQPAELEDSGVYFCASSQVRFAGAYNEQFFGPGTRLTVL.